This T cell receptor (beta chain) was captured by sequencing in a study of post-analysis software for immune sequencing data. Study conclusions and caveats: Relative to controls, patients had 4 or 5 TRBV segments at higher frequency, with TRBV5-6, TRBV5-1 and TRBV20-1 among these. Controls significantly exceeded multiple sclerosis patients in normalized Chao1 diversity.

cDNA libraries of TCR beta carried unique molecular identifiers. TCRdb ran MiXCR on the PCR reads and lists one entry per CDR3 protein. In the table there are roughly 700,000 distinct CDR3 sequences, approximately 30% of which are singletons. Note on this clonotype: The antigen remains unidentified.

V was cut by 0 bases and J by 12 bases, with 8 bases left in between. The CDR3 has 11 amino acids. The V gene's germline CDR1 is LGHDT and CDR2 YNNKEL (reference sequence). The sequence came from a girl aged 10 to 17 with multiple sclerosis. V and J are TRBV3-1 and TRBJ1-1; D gene unclear. The sequencing input was blood. This CDR3 is CASSQDSGTFF. Here the CDR3 DNA reads TGTGCCAGCAGCCAAGACTCCGGGACTTTCTTT.